This is a list of T cell receptor beta chains from one sample in a study of shared clonotypes between healthy human individuals. Data came from immunoSEQ multiplex PCR; TCRdb stores just in-frame clones and leaves some out. The profile shows more than 2,000,000 clones, approximately 94% of them singletons. Sequences were obtained from naive CD4+ T cells sorted from blood. Receptor source: a man between 18 and 29 years old in good health. Both conserved end residues are part of each CDR3. A D gene is named only where the DNA matches it firmly. Only some rows state a clone size, as once, few, many or a class for expanded clones.

size,V,D,J,length,CDR3,DNA
NA,TRBV2,NA,TRBJ1-1,14,CASRVTGRTTEAFF,TGTGCCAGCAGGGTGACAGGAAGAACCACTGAAGCTTTCTTT
NA,TRBV4-1,NA,TRBJ1-1,16,CASSQEEGQKNTEAFF,TGCGCCAGCAGCCAAGAAGAAGGACAGAAAAACACTGAAGCTTTCTTT
NA,TRBV19,NA,TRBJ1-5,14,CASSIARGNQPQHF,TGTGCCAGTAGTATAGCCAGGGGCAATCAGCCCCAGCATTTT
NA,TRBV19,NA,TRBJ1-5,14,CASSIASPNQPQHF,TGTGCCAGTAGTATAGCCTCCCCCAATCAGCCCCAGCATTTT
few,TRBV10-3,TRBD1,TRBJ1-1,14,CAISESRTGTEAFF,TGTGCCATCAGTGAGTCTAGGACAGGGACTGAAGCTTTCTTT
NA,TRBV5-1,NA,TRBJ2-1,15,CASSLAGRSYNEQFF,TGCGCCAGCAGCTTGGCGGGGCGCTCCTACAATGAGCAGTTCTTC
NA,TRBV2,TRBD1,TRBJ2-3,13,CASSGQGTDTQYF,TGTGCCAGCAGTGGACAGGGGACAGATACGCAGTATTTT
once,TRBV6-5,NA,TRBJ1-1,15,CASSYSILRSTEAFF,TGTGCCAGCAGTTACTCGATTCTTAGGAGCACTGAAGCTTTCTTT
NA,TRBV10-3,NA,TRBJ1-2,11,CAISESGGYTF,TGTGCCATCAGTGAGTCCGGCGGCTACACCTTC
NA,TRBV7-9,NA,TRBJ1-1,15,CASTRPEGENTEAFF,TGTGCCAGCACGAGACCGGAAGGGGAGAACACTGAAGCTTTCTTT
once,TRBV27,NA,TRBJ1-5,13,CASSFTSNQPQHF,TGTGCCAGCAGTTTTACGAGCAATCAGCCCCAGCATTTT
NA,TRBV6-1,NA,TRBJ1-6,13,CASSDRANSPLHF,TGTGCCAGCAGTGACAGGGCAAATTCACCCCTCCACTTT